One sample yielded the 8 T cell receptor beta chains listed below, sequenced in a study of cytomegalovirus exposure and HLA in healthy donors. PCR primers comprised 60 Vbeta and 13 Jbeta primers. The repertoire was sequenced with immunoSEQ multiplex PCR; TCRdb's copy has only in-frame clones and lacks some. The sample carries around 100,000 clones, roughly two thirds recorded once. The sample comprised PBMCs. These receptors all stem from a man aged 18 to 29 in good health and CMV-seropositive.

This clone was seen more than once but under ten times. The chain recombines TRBV20-1 with TRBJ2-7; D is possibly TRBD1 (5 bases). Germline V gene sequence: CDR1 DFQATT, CDR2 SNEGSKA (reference sequence). The V and J ends lost 8 bases and 5 bases respectively, with 13 bases between them. The CDR3 is made up of 11 amino acids. The CDR3 region has the DNA TGCAGTACGCCATTACAGGACGAGCAGTACTTC. Its protein is CSTPLQDEQYF.

This clone appeared a few times. The chain couples TRBV5-1 to TRBJ2-6; no clear D gene. Germline lookup yields CDR1 SGHRS and CDR2 YFSETQ. This CDR3 has 15 residues. Trimming stripped 4 bases from V and 1 base from J, with 9 bases between. CDR3 nucleotide sequence: TGCGCCAGCAGCATCCAGATTTCTGGGGCCAACGTCCTGACTTTC. This encodes CASSIQISGANVLTF.

This chain connects TRBV5-1 to TRBJ2-6, with 7 bases matching TRBD2. Germline V gene data show CDR1 as SGHRS and CDR2 as YFSETQ. V shed 6 bases, J shed 0 bases, and the junction held 3 bases outside the gene matches. The CDR3 extends over 15 amino acids. The CDR3 bases are TGCGCCAGCACCGGGGGGACCTCTGGGGCCAACGTCCTGACTTTC. This encodes CASTGGTSGANVLTF.

This clone was counted only a few times. CDR3 in amino acids: CASSVSPPVRGVKEETQYF. The CDR3 nucleotides read TGTGCCAGCAGTGTAAGCCCCCCTGTCAGGGGGGTGAAGGAAGAGACCCAGTACTTC. The chain uses TRBV2 and TRBJ2-5, with a tentative D call TRBD1 (7 bases). The V gene lost 4 bases and the J gene lost 3 bases, with 27 bases spanning the gap. CDR1 and CDR2 from the germline V gene are SNHLY and FYNNEI. The CDR3 runs 19 residues.

The V call is TRBV6-4, the J call TRBJ2-3, with no clear D. Germline V gene sequence: CDR1 MRHNA, CDR2 SNTAGT. This CDR3 has 13 residues. Trimming left V 2 bases short and J 1 base short, with 4 bases between. The CDR3 spells CASSDTGTDTQYF. The CDR3 coding sequence is TGTGCCAGCAGTGACACTGGCACAGATACGCAGTATTTT.

The V and J genes are TRBV6-5 and TRBJ1-3; the match to TRBD1 covers 8 bases. The germline V gene encodes CDR1 MNHEY and CDR2 SVGAGI. V lost 6 bases and J lost 8; bases outside the gene matches: 9. This CDR3 has 14 residues. CDR3 sequence: CASRNGQGGDTIYF. The CDR3 DNA is TGTGCCAGCAGGAACGGACAGGGCGGGGACACCATATATTTT.

The chain is built from TRBV27 and TRBJ1-6, with a tentative D call TRBD1 (5 bases). CDR3 length equals 15 residues. V shed 6 bases and J shed 5 bases, with 14 bases lying between them. Germline V gives CDR1 MNHEY, CDR2 SMNVEV (reference sequence). The CDR3 here is CASRPLTVNNSPLHF. The CDR3 nucleotides read TGTGCCAGCAGACCCCTGACAGTTAATAATTCACCCCTCCACTTT.

The chain joins TRBV28 to TRBJ2-7; weak D call: TRBD1 (7 bases). V dropped 3 bases and J dropped 7 bases, with 13 bases sitting between them. Germline CDR1 MDHEN, CDR2 SYDVKM. The CDR3 consists of 13 residues. CDR3 coding DNA: TGTGCCAGCAGTTTCAGGGGGGTGAGGGAGCAGTACGTC. It yields the protein CASSFRGVREQYV.